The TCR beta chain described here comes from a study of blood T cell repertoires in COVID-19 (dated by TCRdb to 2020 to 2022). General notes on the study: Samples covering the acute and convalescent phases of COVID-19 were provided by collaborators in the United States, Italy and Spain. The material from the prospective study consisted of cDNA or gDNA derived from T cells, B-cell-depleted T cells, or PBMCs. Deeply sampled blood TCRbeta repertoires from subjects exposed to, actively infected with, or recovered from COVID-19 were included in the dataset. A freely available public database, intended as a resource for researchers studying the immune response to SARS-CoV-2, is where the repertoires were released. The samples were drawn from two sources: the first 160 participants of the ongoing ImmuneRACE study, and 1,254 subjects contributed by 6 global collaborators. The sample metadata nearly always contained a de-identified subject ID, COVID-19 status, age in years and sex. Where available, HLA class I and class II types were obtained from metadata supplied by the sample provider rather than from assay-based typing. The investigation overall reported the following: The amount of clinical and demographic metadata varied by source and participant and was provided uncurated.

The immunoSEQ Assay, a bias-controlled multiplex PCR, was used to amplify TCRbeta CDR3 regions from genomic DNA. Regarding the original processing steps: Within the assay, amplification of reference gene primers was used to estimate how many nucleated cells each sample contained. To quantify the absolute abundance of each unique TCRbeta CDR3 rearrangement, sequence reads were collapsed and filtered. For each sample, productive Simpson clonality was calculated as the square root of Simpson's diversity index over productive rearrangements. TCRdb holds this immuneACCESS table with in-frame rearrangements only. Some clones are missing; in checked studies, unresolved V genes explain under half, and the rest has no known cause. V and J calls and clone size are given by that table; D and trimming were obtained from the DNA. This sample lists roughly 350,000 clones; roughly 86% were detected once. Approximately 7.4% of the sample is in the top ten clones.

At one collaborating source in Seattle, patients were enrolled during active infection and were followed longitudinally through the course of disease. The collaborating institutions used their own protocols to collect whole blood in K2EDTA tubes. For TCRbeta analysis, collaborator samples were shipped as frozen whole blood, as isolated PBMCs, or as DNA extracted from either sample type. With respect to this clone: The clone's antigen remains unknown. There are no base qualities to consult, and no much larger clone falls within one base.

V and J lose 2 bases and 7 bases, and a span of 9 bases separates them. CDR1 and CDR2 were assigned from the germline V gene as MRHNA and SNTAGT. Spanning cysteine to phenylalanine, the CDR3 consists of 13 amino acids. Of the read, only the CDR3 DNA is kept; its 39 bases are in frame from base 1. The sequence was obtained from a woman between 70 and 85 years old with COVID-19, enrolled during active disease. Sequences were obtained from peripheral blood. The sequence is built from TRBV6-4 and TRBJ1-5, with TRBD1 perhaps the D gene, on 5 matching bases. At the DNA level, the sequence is TGTGCCAGCAGTGACGAGCAGGGACAGCCCCAGCATTTT. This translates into CASSDEQGQPQHF.